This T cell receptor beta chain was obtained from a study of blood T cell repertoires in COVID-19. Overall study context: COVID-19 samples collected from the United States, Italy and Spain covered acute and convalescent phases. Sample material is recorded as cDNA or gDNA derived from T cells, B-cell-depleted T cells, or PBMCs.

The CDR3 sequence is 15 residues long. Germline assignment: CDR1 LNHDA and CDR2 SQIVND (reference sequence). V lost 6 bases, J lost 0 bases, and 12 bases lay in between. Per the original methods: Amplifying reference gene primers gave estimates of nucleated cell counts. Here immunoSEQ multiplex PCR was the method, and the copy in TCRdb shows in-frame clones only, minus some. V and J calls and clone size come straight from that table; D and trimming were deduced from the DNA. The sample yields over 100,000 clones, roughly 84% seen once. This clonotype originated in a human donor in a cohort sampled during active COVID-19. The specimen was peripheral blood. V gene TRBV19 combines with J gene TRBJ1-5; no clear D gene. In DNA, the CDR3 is TGTGCCAGTAGGCGGGCGGGAAATAGCAATCAGCCCCAGCATTTT. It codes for CASRRAGNSNQPQHF.